The 16 T cell receptor beta chains below were found in one sample sequenced in a study of cytomegalovirus exposure and HLA in healthy donors (dated by TCRdb to 2016 to 2017). The library came from the immunoSEQ multiplex PCR assay. For the multiplex PCR, a mixture combining 60 forward primers for TCR Vbeta segments and 13 reverse primers for TCR Jbeta segments was used. TCRdb took over this immuneACCESS table, retaining in-frame rearrangements with V and J assigned. Such tables are incomplete; in checked studies, under half of the missing clones stem from an unresolved V gene, and the remainder is unexplained. The sample profile shows approximately 95,000 clones; 80% to 85% of them were found once. The ten largest clones add up to approximately 3.9% of the sample. What was sequenced was PBMCs. The receptors shown here come from a woman in her 70s in good health and CMV-seropositive.

This chain links TRBV4-2 with TRBJ2-7, with D perhaps matching TRBD1 (5 bases). Trimming took 4 bases from V and 2 from J, leaving 12 bases between them. CDR1 is LGHNA and CDR2 is YNFKEQ in the germline V gene. The CDR3 covers 14 residues. CDR3 region: CASSPTQGTYEQYF. As DNA, the CDR3 is TGTGCCAGCAGCCCGACTCAGGGAACCTACGAGCAGTACTTC.

This chain uses TRBV20-1 with TRBJ2-3; tentatively, D is TRBD2 (6 bases). The CDR3 length is 11 residues. The V gene lost 5 bases and the J gene lost 10 bases, with 13 bases spanning the gap. Germline V lookup: CDR1 DFQATT, CDR2 SNEGSKA (reference sequence). CDR3 sequence reads: CSALGTGAQYF. The CDR3 coding sequence is TGCAGTGCTCTGGGGACTGGGGCGCAGTATTTT.

This sequence joins TRBV7-2 and TRBJ2-3; 8 bases agree with TRBD2. The CDR3 is 16 amino acids. V was pared by 3 bases and J by 1 base, with 6 bases of the junction left unmatched. Germline CDR1 reads SGHTA; CDR2 reads FQGNSA. CDR3 in amino acids: CASSFIAGWGTDTQYF. The CDR3 DNA reads as TGTGCCAGCAGCTTTATAGCGGGGTGGGGCACAGATACGCAGTATTTT.

The DNA of the CDR3 is TGCGCCAGCAGCTTGACGGGACAGGGTAATCAGCCCCAGCATTTT. Translation gives CASSLTGQGNQPQHF. The chain uses TRBV5-1 and TRBJ1-5; 9 bases line up with TRBD1. V dropped 1 base and J dropped 4; count of bases not matched to a gene: 3. The CDR3 has 15 residues. Germline-derived CDR1 and CDR2 are SGHRS and YFSETQ.

About this clone: This same CDR3 is encoded by further DNA sequences in the sample. The V and J genes are TRBV18 and TRBJ1-2; D may be TRBD1 (6 bases). This CDR3 comprises 16 residues. Trimming removed 3 bases from V and 2 bases from J, with 16 bases in between. Germline lookup yields CDR1 KGHSH and CDR2 LQKENI. This CDR3 reads CASSPGQGMANYGYTF. CDR3 nucleotides: TGTGCCAGCTCACCGGGGCAGGGGATGGCCAACTATGGCTACACCTTC. The variable domain in full, completed from reference TRBV18 and TRBJ1-2, reads NAGVMQNPRHLVRRRGQEARLRCSPMKGHSHVYWYRQLPEEGLKFMVYLQKENIIDESGMPKERFSAEFPKEGPSILRIQQVVRGDSAAYFCASSPGQGMANYGYTFGSGTRLTVV.

This rearrangement joins TRBV7-2 to TRBJ2-2; D unclear. CDR1 and CDR2 (germline): SGHTA, FQGNSA. This CDR3 contains 15 residues. V lost 2 bases and J 1 base, leaving 8 bases between the germline ends. CDR3 nucleotide sequence: TGTGCCAGCAGCTTACGTAGCAGGAACACCGGGGAGCTGTTTTTT. It specifies CASSLRSRNTGELFF.

The chain is built from TRBV7-6 and TRBJ2-1, with D maybe TRBD1 (6 bases). The ends were cut back, 5 bases at V and 2 bases at J, with 16 bases in the middle. There are 16 residues in the CDR3. The germline V gene encodes CDR1 SGHVS and CDR2 FNYEAQ. DNA for the CDR3: TGTGCCAGCAGCCTCCTAGGGGGACCCGCCTACAATGAGCAGTTCTTC. Its protein is CASSLLGGPAYNEQFF.

This clone was detected once. V and J are TRBV28 and TRBJ1-5; possible D gene TRBD1, 5 bases. The CDR3 runs to 15 residues. V was shortened by 4 bases and J by 3 bases, with 13 bases between the two germline ends. CDR1 MDHEN and CDR2 SYDVKM come from the germline V gene. CDR3 bases: TGTGCCAGCAGTTCCCCGGGGGGTCTCAATCAGCCCCAGCATTTT. Translated, it gives CASSSPGGLNQPQHF.

V is TRBV5-1 and J is TRBJ2-1; D is uncertain. Trimming pared 0 bases from V and 2 bases from J, leaving 12 bases between. The V gene's germline CDR1 is SGHRS and CDR2 YFSETQ. The CDR3 has 16 amino acids. DNA of the CDR3: TGCGCCAGCAGCTTGGCAGGTGGAAACCCCTACAATGAGCAGTTCTTC. Its protein product is CASSLAGGNPYNEQFF.

Only one count was recorded for this clone. The V gene is TRBV5-1, the J gene TRBJ2-5, with 13 bases aligning to TRBD2. With 5 bases clipped from V and 11 bases from J, the junction kept 6 bases outside the gene matches. CDR3 length: 13 residues. Per the germline V gene, CDR1 is SGHRS and CDR2 is YFSETQ. The CDR3 sequence is CASSEGLAGEQYF. The CDR3 nucleotides read TGCGCCAGCAGTGAAGGACTAGCGGGAGAGCAGTACTTC.

This chain uses TRBV30 with TRBJ1-4; 9 positions agree with TRBD1. Per germline, CDR1 GTSNPN and CDR2 SVGIG (reference sequence). The CDR3 consists of 15 residues. Germline trimming cut 1 base from V and 0 bases from J; bases unmatched to any gene: 0. The CDR3 protein is CAWSGQGATNEKLFF. Here the CDR3 DNA reads TGTGCCTGGAGTGGACAGGGGGCAACTAATGAAAAACTGTTTTTT.

Of note for this clone: A junction end diverges from the germline sequence, so it may reflect a read error. This chain links TRBV28 with TRBJ2-1; 8 bases are a match to TRBD2. Per germline, CDR1 MDHEN and CDR2 SYDVKM. This CDR3 region has 11 residues. CDR3 sequence reads: CASSLAGLMVF. The CDR3 DNA sequence: TGTGCCAGCAGCTTAGCGGGACTCATGGTCTTC.

The rearrangement uses TRBV28 and TRBJ2-5; 9 bases fit TRBD2. Germline V gene sequence: CDR1 MDHEN, CDR2 SYDVKM. This CDR3 is built from 16 residues. After removal of 3 bases from V and 5 bases from J, the junction contained 10 bases not matched to a gene. The CDR3 sequence: CASSFVTSGLGETQYF. The CDR3, as DNA: TGTGCCAGCAGTTTTGTGACTAGCGGTTTGGGGGAGACCCAGTACTTC.

J is TRBJ2-5 and V is TRBV6-5, with 9 bases that match TRBD2. CDR1 and CDR2 from the germline V gene are MNHEY and SVGAGI. J gave up 2 bases and V 0 bases, and 1 base lay outside the gene matches. This CDR3 has 15 amino acids. For the CDR3, the DNA is TGTGCCAGCAGTTACTCGACTAGCGGTCAAGAGACCCAGTACTTC. Protein: CASSYSTSGQETQYF.

This clone was found once. V is TRBV19 and J is TRBJ2-1, with TRBD2 identical over 14 bases. The CDR3 spans 21 residues. V was pared by 5 bases and J by 0 bases, with 15 bases of the junction left unmatched. Germline loops: CDR1 LNHDA, CDR2 SQIVND (reference sequence). DNA for the CDR3: TGTGCCAGTAGTCCTCTTGGACTAGCGGGAGGACGACAGAGCTCCTACAATGAGCAGTTCTTC. It encodes CASSPLGLAGGRQSSYNEQFF.

This clone was recorded a few times. The rearrangement uses TRBV7-2 and TRBJ1-1; 7 nucleotides align to TRBD1. Trimming removed 5 bases from V and 0 bases from J; junction bases left unmatched: 3. CDR3 size: 14 residues. Germline V gene data show CDR1 as SGHTA and CDR2 as FQGNSA. Here the CDR3 reads CASSTGTVNTEAFF. Here the CDR3 DNA reads TGTGCCAGCAGCACCGGGACAGTGAACACTGAAGCTTTCTTT.